This note documents a single TCR beta chain sequence. Its antigen is as yet unknown. These data belong to a study of identical twins. General study findings and limits: Rather than following the same donors, the conclusions depended on cross-sectional statistical analysis. Insertions ran lower in abundant cord blood beta clonotypes, though not in memory repertoires.

CDR3 length: 14 amino acids. Germline V gives CDR1 DFQATT, CDR2 SNEGSKA (reference sequence). The germline V and J ends were trimmed by 0 bases and 7 bases, with 10 bases remaining between them. The cDNA had a unique molecular identifier and a template-switch universal primer site. Each CDR3 protein is one row after TCRdb ran MiXCR on the 5' RACE reads. Of about 890,000 distinct CDR3 sequences listed, roughly an eighth are singletons. These records were also assigned to another study, of yellow fever vaccine responses in identical twins.

Sequencing was carried out using PBMCs. The source of this sequence is a young woman in good health. The V and J genes are TRBV20-1 and TRBJ1-6; D gene ambiguous. The CDR3 bases are TGCAGTGCTAGAGACTGGGCATTGAATTCACCCCTCCACTTT. Amino acids: CSARDWALNSPLHF.